The source of this TCR beta chain is a study of beta chain features in type 1 diabetes. The study's findings and limits: Moderate yet significant TCRB CDR3 shortening was seen in Type 1 diabetes patients in all four CD4+ subsets.

Worth noting for this clone: Its antigen is not known.

The entirety of the isolated RNA underwent reverse transcription, so expressed TCRB transcripts were sequenced. Assay: immunoSEQ multiplex PCR; the TCRdb copy retains only in-frame clones and omits some. This table holds about 700,000 clones, 13% found once. With V trimmed by 6 bases and J by 10 bases, 7 bases remained unmatched. Looked up from germline, CDR1 is SQVTM and CDR2 is ANQGSEA. The CDR3 is 12 amino acids. The chain links TRBV29-1 to TRBJ2-1, with TRBD1 identical over 9 bases. The source of this sequence is a man between 18 and 35 years old with type 1 diabetes. Sequenced sample: naive CD4+ T cells from blood. CDR3 residues: CSVGQGVGEQFF. The CDR3 nucleotides are TGCAGCGTGGGACAGGGTGTTGGCGAGCAGTTCTTC.